This T cell receptor beta chain was identified during a study of CD8+ T cells in alopecia areata. Regarding the study as a whole: As there was one nonresponder, how baseline CD8+ expansion relates to response remains uncertain. For lesional scalp, especially alopecia totalis/universalis, clonality was higher than in normal scalp.

As the sequencing template, cDNA was produced by extracting RNA and reverse transcribing it. Using immunoSEQ multiplex PCR, the repertoire was profiled, and TCRdb retains in-frame clones only, with some absent. In the table there are 10,000 to 15,000 clones, around 63% of which are singletons. To note about this clone: As yet, its antigen is unknown.

The germline V gene encodes CDR1 SGDLS and CDR2 YYNGEE. This CDR3 spans 13 amino acids. Trimming at V came to 7 bases and at J to 6 bases, leaving 7 bases not matched to a gene. As to treatment: oral pan-JAK inhibitor, 5-10 mg twice daily. From alopecia areata patients, lesional scalp punch biopsies and peripheral blood were collected. V is TRBV9 and J is TRBJ1-5, with 7 bases aligning to TRBD1. This receptor was identified in a human donor with alopecia areata. The source was skin, collected at week 4, from a patient treated with tofacitinib. In DNA, the CDR3 is TGTGCCAGCCCAAGGACAGGCACTCAGCCCCAGCATTTT. This translates into CASPRTGTQPQHF.